This T cell receptor (beta chain) was profiled in a study of cytomegalovirus exposure and HLA in healthy donors. Note on this clone: Its antigen is as yet unknown.

Study-wide findings and caveats: In a later analysis, a genetic analysis reported fewer productive-TCR N-insertions in an Asian-associated ancestry cluster than the cohort average. Roughly uniform sequencing depth across donors was assumed, possibly incorrectly. Most of the TCR beta V segments (in an earlier analysis) were productive either about 87% or about 30% of the time.

The ends were cut back, 2 bases at V and 1 base at J, with 14 bases in the middle. The CDR3 loop spans 15 amino acids. Per germline, CDR1 GTSNPN and CDR2 SVGIG (reference sequence). Primers: 60 Vbeta forward and 13 Jbeta reverse. Per the authors' pipeline: Around 9.9 million shared chains were among the about 80 million unique TCR beta chains that a later analysis counted. TCRdb's copy holds only in-frame clones and misses some; the assay was immunoSEQ multiplex PCR. The V and J calls and clone size come from that table; D and trimming were worked out from the DNA. The repertoire has 150,000 to 200,000 clones, 75% to 90% of them found once; the top ten carry roughly 4.7%.

This TCR derives from a man aged 30-40 years in good health and CMV-seronegative. This chain uses TRBV30 with TRBJ1-1; possibly TRBD1 for D (6 bases). The specimen was PBMCs. The CDR3 nucleotides are TGTGCCTGGAGTAGGGCAGGGGCAACGAACACTGAAGCTTTCTTT. This sequence encodes CAWSRAGATNTEAFF.